This TCR beta chain is drawn from a study of T cells expressing NK-cell markers. TCRdb reprocessed the 5' RACE reads and keeps a single row for each CDR3 protein, giving no DNA. The sample holds 250,000 or so distinct CDR3 sequences. The CDR3 totals 12 residues. The germline V gene encodes CDR1 GTSNPN and CDR2 SVGIG (reference sequence). The sequencing sample was made of blood T cells: a sorted CD56 or NKG2C T cell subset, CD4+ or CD8+ T cells, or bulk PBMC T cells (not recorded which). V usage is TRBV30 and J usage is TRBJ1-1; without DNA, the TCRdb call of TRBD1 cannot be checked. The source of this sequence is a woman aged 18 to 75 in good health. The CDR3 protein is CAWHTGQAEAFF.